Given below is one TCR beta chain in context. This sample is drawn from a study of CD8+ T cells in alopecia areata. Sequencing templates came from extracted RNA that was reverse transcribed into cDNA. Clones were sequenced by immunoSEQ multiplex PCR, and TCRdb holds only the in-frame ones, with some missing. Seen here are about 5,900 clones, roughly 61% observed once, and the top ten hold 7% to 9.5%. Treatment indicated: oral pan-JAK inhibitor, 5-10 mg twice daily. Alopecia areata patients provided lesional scalp punch biopsies and peripheral blood, both collected for the study. CDR3 length: 14 residues. CDR1 is SGHAT and CDR2 is FQNNGV in the germline V gene. Trimming cost V 5 bases and J 1 base, with 12 bases left between them.

The chain couples TRBV11-2 to TRBJ2-7, with D perhaps matching TRBD2 (5 bases). Here the sequenced sample was skin, taken around week 31, from a patient treated with tofacitinib. The clonotype was recovered from a human donor with alopecia areata. CDR3 amino acids: CASSPTRGSYEQYF. The CDR3 region has the DNA TGTGCCAGCAGCCCCACACGGGGTTCCTACGAGCAGTACTTC.